One and the same sample provided the 25 T cell receptor beta chains below, sequenced in a study of regulatory T cells in long-lasting Graves disease (dated by TCRdb to about 2021). The method behind the library was multiplex PCR. This sample was sequenced with an Illumina HiSeq 4000. To build TCR beta libraries, CDR3 regions were amplified by Arm-PCR using iRepertoire HTBI primers. Clones were called with MiXCR by TCRdb after fastp trimmed the public reads at Q25, and only in-frame beta chains were retained. CDR3 protein duplicates are merged, each entry listing the most common genes and DNA. The table for this sample lists 350,000 to 400,000 distinct CDR3 sequences; around 15% of them were counted only once. Jointly, the top ten make up about 20% of the sample. The sample's time point label, decoded: newly diagnosed GD, antithyroid drugs for less than 3 months. RNA was extracted from PBMCs in TRIzol for both TCR sequencing and RNA sequencing.

Sequenced material: peripheral blood mononuclear cells (PBMCs), taken at new diagnosis, from a patient treated with antithyroid drugs. The source of these receptors is a female donor with Graves disease.

This clonotype was detected ten times or more. The rearrangement links TRBV5-1 to TRBJ2-1; 7 nucleotides align to TRBD1. CDR1 is SGHRS, CDR2 YFSETQ, per germline. CDR3 size: 14 residues. The junction had 9 bases not matched to a gene; V was cut back by 4 bases and J by 8 bases. The CDR3 loop reads CASSTTGISDEQFF. The CDR3 nucleotides read TGCGCCAGCAGCACGACAGGGATCTCGGATGAGCAGTTCTTC.

The sample holds many counts of this clonotype. The genes are TRBV6-8 and TRBJ2-4; 11 nucleotides align to TRBD1. The CDR3 runs 16 residues. Germline CDR1 MNHGY, CDR2 SAAAGT. With 2 bases clipped from V and 15 bases from J, the junction kept 15 bases outside the gene matches. Written as DNA, the CDR3 is TGTGCCAGCAGTTACACCCGGGACAGGGGGTCGCGTGAATGGTACTTC. Protein product: CASSYTRDRGSREWYF.

Points on this clonotype: This clone may be a read error of a much larger clone one base away. V and J are TRBV15 and TRBJ1-2; D is possibly TRBD1 (5 bases). Trimming removed 5 bases at V and 7 bases at J, with 14 bases between. CDR3 length: 13 residues. Germline lookup yields CDR1 LNHNV and CDR2 YYDKDF (reference sequence). Here the CDR3 DNA reads TGTGCCACCAGCTCAGACAGTTCGTTTGGCTACACCTTC. This codes for CATSSDSSFGYTF. The full variable domain, with the rest looked up from reference TRBV15 and TRBJ1-2, is DAMVIQNPRYQVTQFGKPVTLSCSQTLNHNVMYWYQQKSSQAPKLLFHYYDKDFNNEADTPDNFQSRRPNTSFCFLDIRSPGLGDTAMYLCATSSDSSFGYTFGSGTRLTVV.

This clonotype was recorded many times. V and J are TRBV20-1 and TRBJ2-1; 8 bases are shared with TRBD1. V trimming: 1 base; J trimming: 3 bases; junction bases outside the gene matches: 5. CDR3 length equals 15 residues. Germline V gene data show CDR1 as DFQATT and CDR2 as SNEGSKA (reference sequence). CDR3 nucleotides: TGCAGTGCTAGAGCTGAGACAGGGGACTACAATGAGCAGTTCTTC. It specifies CSARAETGDYNEQFF.

This clonotype was found many times. The rearrangement joins TRBV5-5 to TRBJ1-1; possibly TRBD1 for D (5 bases). The CDR3 covers 13 residues. CDR1 is SGHKS, CDR2 YYEKEE, per germline (reference sequence). Trimming took 5 bases from V and 3 from J, leaving 11 bases between them. The CDR3 DNA reads TGTGCCAGCAGGGCCGGGGGGTACACTGAAGCTTTCTTT. This gives the protein CASRAGGYTEAFF.

The table lists this clonotype with many counts. The rearrangement joins TRBV29-1 to TRBJ2-2; D may be TRBD1 (5 bases). CDR1 is SQVTM and CDR2 is ANQGSEA in the germline V gene. Trimming took off 5 bases at V and 7 bases at J, with 23 bases between the two ends. This CDR3 region has 16 residues. This chain's CDR3 is CSVSGSADNQGGELFF. DNA of the CDR3: TGCAGCGTTAGTGGCAGCGCAGATAATCAGGGCGGGGAGCTGTTTTTT.

This clonotype was detected many times. The chain has TRBV14 and TRBJ2-3; 9 positions agree with TRBD1. CDR3 length: 19 amino acids. CDR1 is SGHDN, CDR2 FVKESK, per germline. J lost 1 base, V lost 1 base, and 12 bases had no gene match. DNA of the CDR3: TGTGCCAGCAGCCAAGGGGTTTTCTTGCGGACAGGGGGCACAGATACGCAGTATTTT. Translated: CASSQGVFLRTGGTDTQYF.

This clonotype was seen repeatedly, ten times or more. The chain joins TRBV12-3 or TRBV12-4 to TRBJ1-4, with unresolved D. Trimming took off 1 base at V and 7 bases at J, with 7 bases between the two ends. The CDR3 runs to 13 residues. This chain's CDR3 is CASSLVGSEKLFF. In DNA, the CDR3 is TGTGCCAGCAGTTTAGTGGGTAGTGAAAAACTGTTTTTT.

The rearrangement joins TRBV5-1 to TRBJ1-6; TRBD1 matches at 7 bases. Germline values: CDR1 SGHRS, CDR2 YFSETQ. V gave up 4 bases and J gave up 5 bases; unmatched junction bases: 3. This CDR3 is 14 amino acids long. The CDR3: CASSGGTDNSPLHF. CDR3 coding DNA: TGCGCCAGCAGCGGAGGGACAGATAATTCACCCCTCCACTTT.

Only a few counts were recorded for this clonotype. V is TRBV27 and J is TRBJ1-5; the D gene is possibly TRBD1 (6 bases). CDR1 and CDR2 from the germline V gene are MNHEY and SMNVEV (reference sequence). The V and J ends lost 6 bases and 1 base respectively, with 19 bases between them. CDR3 size: 17 residues. CDR3 residues: CASSSRPTGVSNQPQHF. CDR3 nucleotides: TGTGCCAGCAGCAGCAGGCCGACAGGAGTAAGCAATCAGCCCCAGCATTTT.

The table lists this clonotype with a few counts. The genes are TRBV19 and TRBJ2-1; D is perhaps TRBD2 (6 bases). Germline assignment: CDR1 LNHDA and CDR2 SQIVND (reference sequence). V was shortened by 3 bases and J by 10 bases, with 13 bases between the two germline ends. The CDR3 sequence is 13 residues long. In DNA, the CDR3 is TGTGCCAGTAGTATCGGCGGGGCAGGAGAGCAGTTCTTC. It translates to CASSIGGAGEQFF.

This clonotype was observed a few times. The rearrangement joins TRBV7-9 to TRBJ2-6; the D is unclear. Germline V gene sequence: CDR1 SEHNR, CDR2 FQNEAQ (reference sequence). This CDR3 is 15 amino acids long. The ends were cut back, 5 bases at V and 2 bases at J, with 10 bases in the middle. CDR3 in amino acids: CASSIPGTGANVLTF. CDR3 DNA: TGTGCCAGCAGCATACCAGGAACTGGGGCCAACGTCCTGACTTTC.

The sample holds a few counts of this clonotype. The J gene is TRBJ2-5, the V gene TRBV13; TRBD2 matches at 8 bases. The CDR3 sequence is 17 residues long. Germline CDR1 and CDR2: PRHDT and FYEKMQ (reference sequence). The V segment lost 0 bases and the J segment 2 bases; nucleotides outside the gene matches: 8. The CDR3 reads CASSLGRASGGQETQYF. The CDR3 DNA is TGTGCCAGCAGCTTAGGCCGGGCCAGCGGGGGTCAAGAGACCCAGTACTTC.

This clonotype was observed many times. The J gene is TRBJ1-4, the V gene TRBV6-1, with D possibly matching TRBD1 (5 bases). The V gene's germline CDR1 is MNHNS and CDR2 SASEGT. This CDR3 is built from 16 residues. V lost 4 bases to trimming and J lost 5 bases, with 17 bases between them. The CDR3 loop is CASSAGFGTVNEKLFF. CDR3 nucleotide sequence: TGTGCCAGCAGTGCCGGATTCGGGACGGTAAATGAAAAACTGTTTTTT.

This clonotype was picked up many times. This rearrangement joins TRBV9 to TRBJ1-1; 7 bases align to TRBD1. CDR1 and CDR2 from the germline V gene are SGDLS and YYNGEE. The V and J ends lost 0 bases and 0 bases, in that order; junction bases with no gene match: 8. CDR3 size: 17 residues. The CDR3 region has the DNA TGTGCCAGCAGCGTAGGGGCAGGGGGGGCATTGAACACTGAAGCTTTCTTT. Its protein is CASSVGAGGALNTEAFF.

At least ten counts were recorded for this clonotype. The chain recombines TRBV20-1 with TRBJ2-7; no clear D. Looked up from germline, CDR1 is DFQATT and CDR2 is SNEGSKA (reference sequence). V shed 2 bases and J shed 6 bases, with 8 bases lying between them. This CDR3 comprises 11 residues. The CDR3 reads CSARRLFEQYF. The DNA of the CDR3 is TGCAGTGCTAGACGGCTTTTCGAGCAGTACTTC.

Ten or more counts support this clonotype. CDR3 residues: CASSTWGVNTEAFF. In nucleotides, the CDR3 is TGTGCCAGCAGTACTTGGGGGGTGAACACTGAAGCTTTCTTT. The chain combines TRBV28 with TRBJ1-1, with a weak D call TRBD1 (5 bases). The germline V and J ends were trimmed by 5 bases and 0 bases, with 10 bases remaining between them. This CDR3 has 14 residues. CDR1 and CDR2 (germline): MDHEN, SYDVKM.

The sample holds many counts of this clonotype. The rearrangement joins TRBV29-1 to TRBJ1-1; TRBD1 matches at 7 bases. Germline CDR1 is SQVTM and CDR2 is ANQGSEA. V trimming: 5 bases; J trimming: 0 bases; junction bases outside the gene matches: 12. The length of the CDR3 is 16 residues. The CDR3 spells CSVTGQGGRLNTEAFF. In nucleotides, the CDR3 is TGCAGCGTTACAGGGCAGGGGGGGAGACTGAACACTGAAGCTTTCTTT.

The table lists this clonotype with many counts. The V and J genes are TRBV10-2 and TRBJ1-1; TRBD1 matches at 9 bases. There are 14 residues in the CDR3. J gave up 4 bases and V 7 bases, and 7 bases lay outside the gene matches. CDR1 and CDR2 from the germline V gene are WSHSY and SAAADI. The CDR3 loop is CASITGGTGTEAFF. CDR3 in DNA: TGCGCCAGCATTACAGGGGGCACGGGCACTGAAGCTTTCTTT.

The chain employs TRBV18 and TRBJ1-2, with D uncertain. This CDR3 is built from 16 residues. Trimming shortened V by 3 bases and J by 6 bases, and 20 bases separated the two germline ends. Germline values: CDR1 KGHSH, CDR2 LQKENI. Here the CDR3 reads CASSPSYDIFGDGYTF. The CDR3 coding sequence is TGTGCCAGCTCACCCTCCTATGACATCTTTGGGGATGGCTACACCTTC.

The chain has TRBV12-3 or TRBV12-4 and TRBJ2-1, with 9 bases lining up with TRBD2. With 10 bases clipped from V and 0 bases from J, the junction kept 10 bases outside the gene matches. The CDR3 has 16 amino acids. CDR3 bases: TGTGCCACCGGTCCTAGCGGGACGAGCTCCTACAATGAGCAGTTCTTC. This encodes CATGPSGTSSYNEQFF.

This clonotype was detected only a few times. CDR3 sequence (DNA): TGCGCCAGCAGCTTGGAGTTACTAGCGAAAGAGACCCAGTACTTC. It specifies CASSLELLAKETQYF. This chain joins TRBV5-1 and TRBJ2-5, with 7 bases aligning to TRBD2. Germline CDR1 SGHRS, CDR2 YFSETQ. The junction had 5 bases not matched to a gene; V was cut back by 0 bases and J by 3 bases. The CDR3 is made up of 15 amino acids.

This clonotype was counted at least ten times. The chain uses TRBV20-1 and TRBJ2-1; 10 bases agree with TRBD2. Germline V gene data show CDR1 as DFQATT and CDR2 as SNEGSKA (reference sequence). The CDR3 contains 14 residues. V lost 6 bases, J lost 3 bases, and 5 bases stayed unmatched. The CDR3 sequence: CSALTSGNYNEQFF. The CDR3 DNA follows: TGCAGTGCGTTAACTAGCGGGAACTACAATGAGCAGTTCTTC.

For this clonotype: A much bigger clone sits one base away, suggesting this may be a read error. The rearrangement joins TRBV29-1 to TRBJ1-2; TRBD1 is a possible D gene (6 bases). Trimming pared 5 bases from V and 3 bases from J, leaving 22 bases between. The CDR3 is made up of 16 amino acids. Germline V lookup: CDR1 SQVTM, CDR2 ANQGSEA. CDR3 sequence reads: CSVKVTSWGRDYGYTF. The CDR3 bases are TGCAGCGTTAAAGTCACCTCTTGGGGGCGCGACTATGGCTACACCTTC.

The table lists this clonotype with many counts. The chain joins TRBV20-1 to TRBJ1-5; 8 bases map to TRBD1. Germline loops: CDR1 DFQATT, CDR2 SNEGSKA (reference sequence). The V segment lost 5 bases and the J segment 5 bases; nucleotides outside the gene matches: 8. This CDR3 contains 14 residues. CDR3: CSASLGGQDQPQHF. CDR3 in DNA: TGCAGTGCTTCCTTGGGGGGACAGGATCAGCCCCAGCATTTT.